The 10 T cell receptor beta chains given below trace back to one sample, sequenced in a study of blood T cell repertoires in COVID-19. Profiling relied on immunoSEQ multiplex PCR, and the TCRdb table lists in-frame clones only, not all of them. The sample comprises more than 300,000 clones, just over 85% of which are singletons, and more than 9% rests with the top ten. The source material was PBMCs or T cells enriched from blood (not recorded which). The receptors originated from a woman younger than 35 who had recovered from COVID-19.

This chain uses TRBV7-9 with TRBJ2-7, with D hard to call. Trimming cost V 1 base and J 6 bases, with 13 bases left between them. CDR1 is SEHNR and CDR2 is FQNEAQ in the germline V gene (reference sequence). This CDR3 spans 14 amino acids. CDR3 coding DNA: TGTGCCAGCAGCTTAGAAGCTCCTCTCCGCGAGCAGTACTTC. This gives the protein CASSLEAPLREQYF.

J is TRBJ2-5 and V is TRBV14, with 11 bases fitting TRBD2. The junction had 14 bases not matched to a gene; V was cut back by 3 bases and J by 5 bases. CDR3 length equals 18 residues. Germline CDR1 SGHDN, CDR2 FVKESK. As DNA, the CDR3 is TGTGCCAGCAGCCAGCCCTCCGGGACTAGCGGACACTCGGAGACCCAGTACTTC. This sequence encodes CASSQPSGTSGHSETQYF.

This chain joins TRBV6-4 and TRBJ1-4, with D possibly being TRBD1 (5 bases). The CDR3 consists of 16 residues. Germline CDR1 reads MRHNA; CDR2 reads SNTAGT. The V and J ends lost 4 bases and 5 bases respectively, with 17 bases between them. The CDR3 DNA follows: TGTGCCAGCAGTGGTAGAGTGGACCCAGGGAATGAAAAACTGTTTTTT. Translation: CASSGRVDPGNEKLFF.

This chain connects TRBV5-1 to TRBJ2-2, with 14 bases that match TRBD2. Germline lookup yields CDR1 SGHRS and CDR2 YFSETQ. CDR3 length: 19 residues. Losses at the gene ends were 3 bases for V and 3 bases for J; bases not matched to a gene: 10. The CDR3 nucleotides read TGCGCCAGCAGCTATTATTTCCCGGGACTAGCGGGAGACACCGGGGAGCTGTTTTTT. Protein product: CASSYYFPGLAGDTGELFF.

The chain couples TRBV30 to TRBJ1-5, with D uncertain. Germline V CDR1 and CDR2: GTSNPN, SVGIG (reference sequence). CDR3 length: 14 amino acids. Deletions cut 2 bases from V and 10 bases from J, with 18 bases between. The DNA of the CDR3 is TGTGCCTGGAGTACTCCGAGGAAACACCCTCCCCAGCATTTT. This translates into CAWSTPRKHPPQHF.

The gene calls are TRBV19 and TRBJ1-1; D might be TRBD1 (5 bases). This CDR3 has 13 amino acids. Trimming removed 5 bases from V and 4 bases from J, with 11 bases in between. CDR1 LNHDA and CDR2 SQIVND come from the germline V gene (reference sequence). In DNA, the CDR3 is TGTGCCAGTAGTGGGGTAAGGGGCACTGAAGCTTTCTTT. Translated, it gives CASSGVRGTEAFF.

In its sample, this clone was seen once. Distinct nucleotide sequences in the sample also encode this CDR3. The chain joins TRBV12-3 or TRBV12-4 to TRBJ1-3; D gene unclear. The V end was cut by 3 bases, the J end by 1 base, with 4 bases between. The CDR3 covers 13 residues. The CDR3 DNA is TGTGCCAGCAGTTTCTTGTCTGGAAACACCATATATTTT. Translating gives CASSFLSGNTIYF.

CDR3 sequence reads: CAWSELFYGYTF. In DNA, the CDR3 is TGTGCCTGGAGTGAGCTGTTCTATGGCTACACCTTC. The rearrangement uses TRBV30 and TRBJ1-2; unclear D gene. Germline V gene sequence: CDR1 GTSNPN, CDR2 SVGIG (reference sequence). The length of the CDR3 is 12 residues. V was trimmed by 1 base and J by 4 bases, leaving 7 bases between them.

This clone was seen a single time. The chain carries TRBV5-1 and TRBJ1-1; TRBD1 matches at 9 bases. After removal of 3 bases from V and 1 base from J, the junction contained 7 bases not matched to a gene. The CDR3 is 16 amino acids. CDR1 and CDR2 (germline): SGHRS, YFSETQ. The CDR3 sequence is CASSWGQGTRNTEAFF. The DNA of the CDR3 is TGCGCCAGCAGCTGGGGACAGGGCACGAGGAACACTGAAGCTTTCTTT.

Regarding this clone: The same CDR3 also results from other DNA sequences found in this sample. The rearrangement joins TRBV27 to TRBJ1-4; 8 nucleotides line up with TRBD1. This CDR3 spans 14 amino acids. V shed 5 bases, J shed 8 bases, and the junction held 7 bases outside the gene matches. The V gene's germline CDR1 is MNHEY and CDR2 SMNVEV (reference sequence). CDR3 amino acids: CASSLGQGREKLFF. CDR3 sequence (DNA): TGTGCCAGCAGTCTCGGACAGGGTCGAGAAAAACTGTTTTTT.